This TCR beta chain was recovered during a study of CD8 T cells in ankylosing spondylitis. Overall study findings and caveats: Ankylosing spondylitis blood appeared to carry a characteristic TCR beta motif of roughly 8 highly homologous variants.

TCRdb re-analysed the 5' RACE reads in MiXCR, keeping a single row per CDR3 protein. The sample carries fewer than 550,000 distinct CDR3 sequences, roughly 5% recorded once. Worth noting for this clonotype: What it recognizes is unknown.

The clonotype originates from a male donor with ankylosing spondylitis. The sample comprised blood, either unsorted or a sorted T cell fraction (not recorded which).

CDR3 DNA sequence: TGTGCCAGCAGCTTAGTGGGCCGGAGGGGGTTCTTC. This sequence encodes CASSLVGRRGFF. The genes are TRBV7-2 and TRBJ2-1; a possible D gene is TRBD2 (6 bases). The CDR3 spans 12 residues. V was cut by 1 base and J by 15 bases, with 13 bases left in between. Germline lookup yields CDR1 SGHTA and CDR2 FQGNSA. Full variable domain (remainder filled in from reference TRBV7-2 and TRBJ2-1): GAGVSQSPSNKVTEKGKDVELRCDPISGHTALYWYRQSLGQGLEFLIYFQGNSAPDKSGLPSDRFSAERTGGSVSTLTIQRTQQEDSAVYLCASSLVGRRGFFGPGTRLTVL.